This T cell receptor beta chain came from a study of regulatory T cells in long-lasting Graves disease. This clonotype has just a few counts. Construction of the TCR beta libraries employed iRepertoire HTBI primers in conjunction with Arm-PCR of CDR3 regions. One entry per CDR3 protein results from TCRdb running MiXCR on the multiplex PCR reads. The sample includes 450,000 to 650,000 distinct CDR3 sequences, about 16% of them seen just once. Time point: newly diagnosed GD, antithyroid drugs for less than 3 months. The authors made the TCR library using RNA they extracted from PBMCs. These same records also appear under a second study, on T cells in Graves' hyperthyroidism and ophthalmopathy.

Sequencing used peripheral blood mononuclear cells (PBMCs), obtained at new diagnosis, from a patient treated with antithyroid drugs. The sequence came from a woman between 40 and 65 years old with Graves disease.

Written as DNA, the CDR3 is TGTGCCAGCAGTTTATTAGGACTACCGATCTGCGAGCAGTACTTC. Encoded protein: CASSLLGLPICEQYF. The V gene is TRBV12-3 or TRBV12-4, the J gene TRBJ2-7; TRBD2 might be the D (6 bases). Between the trimmed V and J ends, which lost 2 bases and 6 bases, there was a span of 17 bases. CDR3 length equals 15 residues.